This TCR beta chain is from a study of blood T cell repertoires in COVID-19. Overall study: The study drew acute and convalescent COVID-19 samples from the United States, Italy and Spain. T cells, B-cell-depleted T cells, or PBMCs provided the cDNA or gDNA that served as material.

Germline lookup yields CDR1 SGHAT and CDR2 FQNNGV. The germline V and J ends were trimmed by 5 bases and 7 bases, with 27 bases remaining between them. This CDR3 comprises 17 residues. Source study methods: Amplification of reference gene primers was used by the study to estimate nucleated cell counts. Produced via immunoSEQ multiplex PCR; TCRdb's table is partial and in-frame only. That table supplies the V and J calls and clone size; D and trimming were determined from the DNA. Among some 90,000 clones listed, 70% to 90% were seen once. What was sequenced was peripheral blood. This receptor was taken from an elderly woman with acute or convalescent COVID-19. The V and J genes are TRBV11-2 and TRBJ2-7, with a tentative D call TRBD1 (7 bases). The DNA of the CDR3 is TGTGCCAGCAGCCTGAATCCGGCGGGCTACTCAGGGGGGGAGCAGTACTTC. Translated: CASSLNPAGYSGGEQYF.